The T cell receptor (beta chain) under discussion was sequenced for a study of pediatric ulcerative colitis (dated by TCRdb to about 2019). Concerning the study at large: From nine newly diagnosed, treatment-naive pediatric ulcerative colitis patients and a few non-IBD control children, paired blood and rectal samples were collected.

Results and caveats for the whole study, not just this receptor: For technical reasons, substantially fewer templates were yielded by the blood samples of a couple of patients, and these blood samples were excluded from blood-rectal overlap analysis. The healthy control group was small, with only four individuals. Because repertoires came from total lymphocyte DNA, patterns in rare subsets such as regulatory T cells may not be reflected. Significantly higher autologous blood-rectal clonal overlap was found in ulcerative colitis patients than in controls, which suggested increased T cell trafficking to inflamed tissue. Rectal pinch biopsies may have included blood-derived T cells, especially in patients with overt colitis. Two rectal CDR3 clonotypes were present in all ulcerative colitis patients and in none of the controls. Rectal repertoire features separated controls, mild-moderate and acute severe colitis patients; acute severe colitis showed reduced rectal diversity due to clonal expansions.

Its CDR3 holds 14 amino acids, cysteine through phenylalanine. Of the read, only the CDR3 DNA is kept; its 42 bases are in frame from base 1. V has 5 bases trimmed and J has 7 bases trimmed; junction bases matching no gene number 8. Sequences SQVTM (CDR1) and ANQGSEA (CDR2) are obtained from the germline V gene. Using the immunoSEQ TRB Survey service, rearranged CDR3 beta regions were amplified from genomic DNA with multiplex V and J primers. Survey-level sequencing depth of up to 500,000 reads per sample was used to keep depth equal across samples. The libraries were purified and pooled, then sequenced using Illumina technology. The paper's processing steps were these. Productive clonality, sample overlap, pairwise scatters, CDR3 beta length, V/D/J gene usage and productiveness were all assessed with the immunoSEQ online tools. Calculated diversity was the number of unique rearrangements divided by total templates times 100; Shannon and Simpson indices were also computed. For principal component analysis, Z-score normalized data were analyzed with the R prcomp function and the ggbiplot package. Blood-rectal clonal overlap within each subject was quantified with Morisita's index. The clones in this table, taken by TCRdb from immuneACCESS, are in-frame only. Not every clone is retained; where verified, under half of the shortfall comes from an unresolved V gene, and the cause of the rest is unknown. From that table come the V and J calls and clone size; the DNA was used to work out D and trimming. Here the sample has over 10,000 clones; approximately 77% occur a single time. Together, the top ten hold 4.5% of the sample.

As for this clone: The antigen this receptor binds is unknown. The record has no base qualities; no much larger clone is one base away.

During colonoscopy, one to two pinch biopsies were obtained from the rectum for research purposes. The control children had a colonoscopy because IBD was suspected, but their endoscopy was normal both macroscopically and histologically, and none were diagnosed with IBD within the following year. Before DNA was isolated, the rectal biopsies underwent proteinase K digestion. The Wizard kit (Promega) was used to extract genomic DNA from both blood and intestinal samples. The TCR originated in a boy younger than 18 who was a control in a study of pediatric ulcerative colitis. The chain couples TRBV29-1 to TRBJ2-1; 10 central nucleotides agree with TRBD1. The sample comprised gut tissue. Here the CDR3 is given as CSVPRQGALNEQFF. The DNA is as follows: TGCAGCGTTCCCCGACAGGGGGCTTTGAATGAGCAGTTCTTC.